These 23 T cell receptor beta chains were sequenced from one sample in a study of OX40 agonist ivuxolimab in advanced cancers. This table comes from immunoSEQ multiplex PCR, and its TCRdb copy is limited to in-frame clones, with some not included. Of under 75,000 clones listed, just over 85% were seen once; the top ten hold about 0.7%. Sample: CD4+ or CD8+ T cells sorted from blood, taken in a trial of the OX40 agonist ivuxolimab. Every receptor here comes from an adult with an advanced solid tumor such as melanoma, head and neck, liver or kidney cancer.

The rearrangement uses TRBV6-1 and TRBJ1-3; D perhaps matches TRBD1 (6 bases). Germline V gene data show CDR1 as MNHNS and CDR2 as SASEGT. The CDR3 covers 15 residues. V was pared by 4 bases and J by 2 bases, with 12 bases between. The CDR3 coding sequence is TGTGCCAGCAGTGCCCCCGGGACACCTGGAAACACCATATATTTT. Translation gives CASSAPGTPGNTIYF.

V usage is TRBV30 and J usage is TRBJ2-6; perhaps TRBD2 as D (5 bases). Germline V gives CDR1 GTSNPN, CDR2 SVGIG (reference sequence). This CDR3 has 14 amino acids. The ends were cut back, 1 base at V and 1 base at J, with 5 bases in the middle. CDR3 bases: TGTGCCTGGAGTGGAGGGTCTGGGGCCAACGTCCTGACTTTC. It encodes CAWSGGSGANVLTF.

The DNA of the CDR3 is TGTGCCAGTAAGGTTAGGGGTGCCAATTCACCCCTCCACTTT. Encoded protein: CASKVRGANSPLHF. V is TRBV19 and J is TRBJ1-6; maybe TRBD1 (5 bases). The germline V and J ends were trimmed by 7 bases and 7 bases, with 14 bases remaining between them. The CDR3 has 14 residues. Germline V gene data show CDR1 as LNHDA and CDR2 as SQIVND (reference sequence).

This chain joins TRBV18 and TRBJ2-4, with no clear D. V was pared by 0 bases and J by 0 bases, with 9 bases between. Per germline, CDR1 KGHSH and CDR2 LQKENI. CDR3 length: 16 residues. DNA for the CDR3: TGTGCCAGCTCACCACCGGAAGGCCTAGCCAAAAACATTCAGTACTTC. This codes for CASSPPEGLAKNIQYF. Full variable domain (remainder filled in from reference TRBV18 and TRBJ2-4): NAGVMQNPRHLVRRRGQEARLRCSPMKGHSHVYWYRQLPEEGLKFMVYLQKENIIDESGMPKERFSAEFPKEGPSILRIQQVVRGDSAAYFCASSPPEGLAKNIQYFGAGTRLSVL.

V and J are TRBV12-2 and TRBJ2-6; the D call in the table, TRBD1, was not verified against the DNA. TRBV12-2 represents a pseudogene. This CDR3 has 18 residues. CDR3 region: CASRQNRDRGPGANVLTF. CDR3 nucleotide sequence: TGTGCAAGTCGCCAAAACCGGGACAGGGGGCCTGGGGCCAACGTCCTGACTTTC.

This chain uses TRBV28 with TRBJ2-2; TRBD1 might be the D (6 bases). Germline CDR1 reads MDHEN; CDR2 reads SYDVKM. The V gene lost 6 bases and the J gene lost 4 bases, with 15 bases spanning the gap. The CDR3 totals 15 residues. CDR3 nucleotide sequence: TGTGCCAGCAGGTCACAGGGAATCGCCACCGGGGAGCTGTTTTTT. This gives the protein CASRSQGIATGELFF.

This chain uses TRBV28 with TRBJ2-7; the D gene could be TRBD1 or TRBD2 (5 bases each). Looked up from germline, CDR1 is MDHEN and CDR2 is SYDVKM. The CDR3 is 18 amino acids. V lost 5 bases and J lost 2, with 25 bases in between. CDR3 in DNA: TGTGCCAGCAGTCCCGGTCATACCATGGGGACGGGGACCTACGAGCAGTACTTC. It specifies CASSPGHTMGTGTYEQYF. Using reference TRBV28 and TRBJ2-7 for the parts outside the CDR3, the full variable domain is DVKVTQSSRYLVKRTGEKVFLECVQDMDHENMFWYRQDPGLGLRLIYFSYDVKMKEKGDIPEGYSVSREKKERFSLILESASTNQTSMYLCASSPGHTMGTGTYEQYFGPGTRLTVT.

The chain employs TRBV7-3 and TRBJ2-3; D ambiguous. V was trimmed by 5 bases and J by 2 bases, leaving 8 bases between them. The V gene's germline CDR1 is SGHTA and CDR2 FQGTGA. This CDR3 contains 13 residues. The CDR3 DNA sequence: TGTGCCAGCAGCCTGGTATTCACAGATACGCAGTATTTT. This translates into CASSLVFTDTQYF.

The chain recombines TRBV19 with TRBJ1-6, with 7 bases identical to TRBD1. Germline V gives CDR1 LNHDA, CDR2 SQIVND (reference sequence). The CDR3 totals 17 residues. The J segment lost 2 bases and the V segment lost 3 bases, leaving 7 bases of the junction unmatched. The CDR3 DNA reads TGTGCCAGTAGTATTGGACAGGTTGGGACCTATAATTCACCCCTCCACTTT. Protein product: CASSIGQVGTYNSPLHF. Full variable domain (missing parts from reference TRBV19 and TRBJ1-6): DGGITQSPKYLFRKEGQNVTLSCEQNLNHDAMYWYRQDPGQGLRLIYYSQIVNDFQKGDIAEGYSVSREKKESFPLTVTSAQKNPTAFYLCASSIGQVGTYNSPLHFGNGTRLTVT.

This clone came up once. The V call is TRBV7-2, the J call TRBJ2-7; no definite D call. The germline V gene encodes CDR1 SGHTA and CDR2 FQGNSA. Trimming pared 2 bases from V and 1 base from J, leaving 6 bases between. There are 13 residues in the CDR3. CDR3 region: CASSLKTSYEQYF. The CDR3 DNA sequence: TGTGCCAGCAGCTTAAAGACTTCCTACGAGCAGTACTTC.

The sample holds one count of this clone. V gene TRBV28 combines with J gene TRBJ1-2; no clear D gene. CDR3 length: 11 residues. Germline CDR1 MDHEN, CDR2 SYDVKM. V lost 4 bases and J lost 4, with 4 bases in between. The CDR3, as DNA: TGTGCCAGCAGTTCACGCTATGGCTACACCTTC. It encodes CASSSRYGYTF.

The genes are TRBV5-6 and TRBJ2-3; D remains unclear. The CDR3 spans 15 residues. The germline V gene has CDR1 SGHDT and CDR2 YYEEEE. The V gene lost 4 bases and the J gene lost 0 bases, with 12 bases spanning the gap. The CDR3 sequence is CASSPRPQSTDTQYF. The DNA for the CDR3 is TGTGCCAGCAGCCCAAGGCCGCAGAGCACAGATACGCAGTATTTT.

CDR3 in DNA: TGTGCCAGCAGCTTAGATCGCGGGACAGGACTCTACAATGAGCAGTTCTTC. It yields the protein CASSLDRGTGLYNEQFF. The chain is built from TRBV11-3 and TRBJ2-1, with 8 bases lining up with TRBD1. The CDR3 is made up of 17 amino acids. Per the germline V gene, CDR1 is SGHNT and CDR2 is YENEEA. With V trimmed by 0 bases and J by 3 bases, 7 bases remained unmatched.

In DNA, the CDR3 is TGTGCCAGCAGCTCAGCTGGACTAAACCCAACCGGGGAGCTGTTTTTT. This sequence encodes CASSSAGLNPTGELFF. The chain carries TRBV7-6 and TRBJ2-2; perhaps TRBD2 as D (6 bases). CDR3 size: 16 residues. Per the germline V gene, CDR1 is SGHVS and CDR2 is FNYEAQ. Trimming stripped 4 bases from V and 5 bases from J, with 17 bases between.

The chain uses TRBV7-8 and TRBJ1-5; D is perhaps TRBD1 (5 bases). Germline CDR1 is SGHVS and CDR2 is FQNEAQ. Trimming removed 1 base at V and 3 bases at J, with 22 bases between. The CDR3 contains 19 residues. As DNA, the CDR3 is TGTGCCAGCAGCTTAGAGTACGTGGGGCAAACGGCCCTCAATCAGCCCCAGCATTTT. Its protein product is CASSLEYVGQTALNQPQHF.

In DNA form, the CDR3 reads TGTGCCAGCAGCTTAACAGGGTCCCAGTTCTTC. Translating it yields CASSLTGSQFF. The V and J genes are TRBV7-6 and TRBJ2-1, with a tentative D call TRBD1 (6 bases). Trimming removed 2 bases from V and 13 bases from J, with 9 bases in between. Looked up from germline, CDR1 is SGHVS and CDR2 is FNYEAQ. This CDR3 has 11 residues. Filled out from reference TRBV7-6 and TRBJ2-1, the complete variable domain reads GAGVSQSPRYKVTKRGQDVALRCDPISGHVSLYWYRQALGQGPEFLTYFNYEAQQDKSGLPNDRFSAERPEGSISTLTIQRTEQRDSAMYRCASSLTGSQFFGPGTRLTVL.

This clone has a handful of counts. The chain is built from TRBV28 and TRBJ1-2, with D uncertain. Trimming pared 6 bases from V and 3 bases from J, leaving 8 bases between. The V gene's germline CDR1 is MDHEN and CDR2 SYDVKM. The length of the CDR3 is 12 residues. CDR3 nucleotides: TGTGCCAGCAGCAACCTGGACTATGGCTACACCTTC. Protein sequence: CASSNLDYGYTF.

V gene TRBV5-4 combines with J gene TRBJ2-7, with TRBD2 matching 9 bases. CDR1 and CDR2 (germline): SGHNT, YYREEE (reference sequence). This CDR3 comprises 15 residues. The junction had 9 bases not matched to a gene; V was cut back by 4 bases and J by 4 bases. The DNA for the CDR3 is TGTGCCAGCAGCAAAGCGGGGGGCCCTCTGTACGAGCAGTACTTC. Its protein product is CASSKAGGPLYEQYF.

This chain connects TRBV11-2 to TRBJ1-5, with 7 bases identical to TRBD1. This CDR3 comprises 18 residues. The germline gives CDR1 SGHAT, CDR2 FQNNGV. J was trimmed by 5 bases and V by 0 bases; bases with no gene match: 13. The CDR3 nucleotides are TGTGCCAGCAGCTTAGAAGCAGGCAGGGGGGGTTCTGATCAGCCCCAGCATTTT. Its protein product is CASSLEAGRGGSDQPQHF. The variable domain in full, completed from reference TRBV11-2 and TRBJ1-5, reads EAGVAQSPRYKIIEKRQSVAFWCNPISGHATLYWYQQILGQGPKLLIQFQNNGVVDDSQLPKDRFSAERLKGVDSTLKIQPAKLEDSAVYLCASSLEAGRGGSDQPQHFGDGTRLSIL.

This clone was detected a few times. The chain has TRBV4-1 and TRBJ2-5; D call uncertain. Looked up from germline, CDR1 is MGHRA and CDR2 is YSYEKL. Trimming removed 5 bases at V and 10 bases at J, with 17 bases between. The CDR3 runs to 13 residues. CDR3 nucleotides: TGCGCCAGCAGCGAACCCCACAAAGATGTCCAGTACTTC. Protein: CASSEPHKDVQYF.

This clone was seen more than once but under ten times. The J gene is TRBJ2-5, the V gene TRBV11-3, with a weak D call TRBD1 (5 bases). Germline V gene lookup returns CDR1 SGHNT and CDR2 YENEEA. The CDR3 is made up of 15 amino acids. V lost 1 base, J lost 5 bases, and 14 bases lay in between. The chain's CDR3 is CASSLAGQGTETQYF. CDR3 DNA: TGTGCCAGCAGCTTAGCCGGCCAGGGTACGGAGACCCAGTACTTC.

The chain employs TRBV27 and TRBJ2-5; D is ambiguous. The CDR3 runs to 13 residues. Germline V gene data show CDR1 as MNHEY and CDR2 as SMNVEV (reference sequence). V was cut by 0 bases and J by 7 bases, with 9 bases left in between. The CDR3 reads CASSLSSVGTQYF. The CDR3 region has the DNA TGTGCCAGCAGTTTATCCTCAGTTGGGACCCAGTACTTC.

There are a few counts of this clone. One junction end does not reproduce the germline sequence, and a read error may be involved. This chain uses TRBV4-3 with TRBJ2-7, with D perhaps matching TRBD2 (5 bases). Germline loops: CDR1 LGHNA, CDR2 YSLEER. The length of the CDR3 is 15 residues. CDR3 loop: CASSQVVGASYVQYF. The CDR3 region has the DNA TGCGCCAGCAGCCAAGTGGTGGGAGCTTCCTACGTGCAGTACTTC.